These 14 T cell receptor beta chains came from one sample sequenced in a study of T cells after yellow fever vaccination. TCRdb reprocessed the 5' RACE reads via MiXCR and lists one record per CDR3 protein. Of more than 25,000 distinct CDR3 sequences in the sample, 5% to 6% were seen once. Sequenced material: PBMCs, either bulk or a sorted T-cell subset (CD4+, CD8+, memory, or dextramer-sorted; not recorded which), taken 15 days after the yellow fever booster vaccination. These receptors were taken from a man younger than 40 who received the YFV17D yellow fever vaccine.

This clonotype was recorded many times. This chain's CDR3 is CASSLGTSGSRLVEQYF. CDR3 in DNA: TGTGCCAGCAGCTTAGGAACAAGCGGGAGTAGGCTAGTGGAGCAGTACTTC. The chain couples TRBV7-8 to TRBJ2-7; 8 bases are a match to TRBD2. Per germline, CDR1 SGHVS and CDR2 FQNEAQ. V lost 1 base and J lost 7; bases outside the gene matches: 15. The CDR3 consists of 17 residues.

CDR3 in DNA: TGTGCCAGCAGCTTCTCTGAAGGACAGCCCCAGCATTTT. Protein sequence: CASSFSEGQPQHF. The gene calls are TRBV12-3 or TRBV12-4 and TRBJ1-5, with D uncertain. With 6 bases removed from V and 7 bases from J, the gap between germline ends came to 13 bases. The CDR3 runs to 13 residues.

This clonotype was seen repeatedly, ten times or more. The chain couples TRBV12-3 or TRBV12-4 to TRBJ2-7; TRBD1 matches 9 bases. The ends lost 6 bases at V and 7 bases at J; junction bases unmatched: 10. The CDR3 has 14 amino acids. The CDR3 DNA is TGTGCCAGCAGACCCTCGGGCGGGACAGGGGAGCAGTACTTC. It is translated as CASRPSGGTGEQYF.

This clonotype was seen at least ten times. The chain uses TRBV2 and TRBJ1-1, with no clear D. The germline gives CDR1 SNHLY, CDR2 FYNNEI. This CDR3 comprises 14 residues. V lost 6 bases and J 2 bases, leaving 13 bases between the germline ends. In nucleotides, the CDR3 is TGTGCCAGCAGGAGGGCTGAAATTAACACTGAAGCTTTCTTT. Translated, it gives CASRRAEINTEAFF.

There are many counts of this clonotype. The rearrangement uses TRBV28 and TRBJ2-2; D may be TRBD1 or TRBD2 (5 bases each). The CDR3 sequence is 18 residues long. The germline V and J ends were trimmed by 1 base and 1 base, with 16 bases remaining between them. Germline lookup yields CDR1 MDHEN and CDR2 SYDVKM. The CDR3 nucleotides are TGTGCCAGCAGTTTATCCCCAGGGACGGTATTGAACACCGGGGAGCTGTTTTTT. Translated, it gives CASSLSPGTVLNTGELFF.

This clonotype appeared many times. In DNA form, the CDR3 reads TGTGCCAGCTCACCAATAGGACCGCTTAAGTACAATGAGCAGTTCTTC. Its translation: CASSPIGPLKYNEQFF. The chain recombines TRBV18 with TRBJ2-1, with D uncertain. Germline loops: CDR1 KGHSH, CDR2 LQKENI. The CDR3 is 16 amino acids. Trimming shortened V by 2 bases and J by 4 bases, and 15 bases separated the two germline ends.

A few counts support this clonotype. The chain couples TRBV7-2 to TRBJ2-7; D is ambiguous. V was cut by 1 base and J by 2 bases, with 12 bases left in between. The CDR3 is 15 residues long. Germline V CDR1 and CDR2: SGHTA, FQGNSA. The CDR3 protein is CASSLVRAYTYEQYF. The CDR3 DNA reads TGTGCCAGCAGCTTAGTCCGCGCCTATACCTACGAGCAGTACTTC.

This clonotype appeared many times. The V call is TRBV7-3, the J call TRBJ2-1, with no clear D. The CDR3 is 13 residues long. CDR1 is SGHTA and CDR2 is FQGTGA in the germline V gene. The V gene lost 1 base and the J gene lost 6 bases, with 7 bases spanning the gap. The CDR3 DNA is TGTGCCAGCAGCTTAATTTCCAGCAATGAGCAGTTCTTC. This translates into CASSLISSNEQFF.

This clonotype was detected ten times or more. The genes are TRBV6-5 and TRBJ2-1, with D unclear. This CDR3 contains 12 residues. Germline CDR1 reads MNHEY; CDR2 reads SVGAGI. V gave up 6 bases and J gave up 4 bases, with 7 bases separating them. CDR3 nucleotide sequence: TGTGCCAGCAGGTCCTGGTACAATGAGCAGTTCTTC. This translates into CASRSWYNEQFF.

In its sample, this clonotype is medium-sized (0.01 to 0.1%). The CDR3 loop reads CASRTDRNYEQYF. The CDR3, as DNA: TGTGCCAGCAGGACGGACAGGAACTACGAGCAGTACTTC. The rearrangement joins TRBV27 to TRBJ2-7; 7 bases line up with TRBD1. CDR3 size: 13 residues. Germline CDR1 and CDR2: MNHEY and SMNVEV (reference sequence). J gave up 3 bases and V 6 bases, and 5 bases lay outside the gene matches.

This clonotype was observed many times. The rearrangement uses TRBV6-2 or TRBV6-3 and TRBJ1-1; TRBD1 matches at 7 bases. The CDR3 sequence is 11 residues long. The V and J ends lost 8 bases and 8 bases, in that order; junction bases with no gene match: 5. Looked up from germline, CDR1 is MNHEY and CDR2 is SVGEGT. The CDR3: CASQQGQEAFF. The CDR3 region has the DNA TGTGCCAGCCAACAGGGGCAAGAAGCTTTCTTT.

This clonotype was recorded once. With a much larger clone just one base away, this may be a read error. This chain connects TRBV18 to TRBJ2-7, with TRBD1 matching 10 bases. This CDR3 contains 15 residues. CDR1 is KGHSH, CDR2 LQKENI, per germline. CDR3 sequence (DNA): TGTGCCAGCTTACCAGCGGGACAGGGGACCTACGAGCAGTACTTC. Translating gives CASLPAGQGTYEQYF.

This clonotype was detected a few times. The rearrangement joins TRBV5-6 to TRBJ2-5; TRBD2 agrees at 10 bases. Germline V gene sequence: CDR1 SGHDT, CDR2 YYEEEE. J lost 4 bases, V lost 1 base, and 10 bases had no gene match. This CDR3 is 17 amino acids long. Here the CDR3 DNA reads TGTGCCAGCAGCTTGAATTTGCTAGCGGGAGCCGGAGAGACCCAGTACTTC. Its translation is CASSLNLLAGAGETQYF.

This clonotype was counted at least ten times. This sequence joins TRBV29-1 and TRBJ2-3; 10 nucleotides line up with TRBD2. Trimming took 6 bases from V and 0 from J; bases not matched to a gene: 3. The CDR3 is 14 residues long. Germline assignment: CDR1 SQVTM and CDR2 ANQGSEA. CDR3 residues: CSVEREGSTDTQYF. CDR3 in DNA: TGCAGCGTGGAGCGGGAGGGAAGCACAGATACGCAGTATTTT.